This T cell receptor beta chain was documented in a study of chemoradiotherapy in HPV16-positive cancers (dated by TCRdb to the early 2020s). Turning to the overall study: Candidate HPV-specific T-cell clones and common TCR motifs were defined through functional T-cell assays on cells from a couple of HPV16-positive patients. Next, the candidate HPV-specific TCRs and motifs were followed in TCR repertoires from around 87 patients with HPV-related cancers. The study asked whether T-cell immunity against the HPV oncoproteins E6 and E7 changes during chemoradiotherapy and whether it affects survival.

What the research found in general, with its limitations: Only a couple of HPV16-positive patients were used to derive the functional definition of HPV-specific T cells, and the survival association was reported for HPV16-positive patients. Expansion of candidate HPV-specific clones and E7-related TCR motifs was observed in the tumor microenvironment during treatment, whereas no such expansion was observed for non-HPV-specific T cells. In HPV16-positive patients, expansion of HPV-responsive T cells during chemoradiotherapy was associated with improved recurrence-free survival.

The CDR3 covers 15 residues, taking in both the cysteine and the phenylalanine. CDR3 DNA is the only sequence kept; it has 45 bases, read in frame from the first base. CDR1 is given as KGHSH and CDR2 as LQKENI, both from the germline V gene. The V end loses 1 base and the J end loses 2 bases, and a stretch of 8 bases separates them. Repertoires were sampled multiple times during chemoradiotherapy, which allowed clonal expansion in the tumor microenvironment to be followed. Notes on this clone: Its antigen is not yet known. No per-base quality is available; no much larger clone lies one base away.

Libraries were built with the immunoSEQ multiplex PCR assay. This immuneACCESS table, as held by TCRdb, lists in-frame sequences with V and J called but not all clones. Of the missing ones, under half trace to an unresolved V gene in checked studies; the others have no known cause. The sample table records over 15,000 clones; around four fifths of these occur just once. More than 3% of the sample is taken by the ten largest. The starting material was blood, obtained from a patient who underwent chemoradiotherapy. This sequence originates from a human donor with HPV-associated anogenital cancer. The sequence joins TRBV18 to TRBJ2-2; the D gene remains uncertain. CDR3 loop: CASSPLTVNTGELFF. Read as DNA, the sequence is TGTGCCAGCTCACCACTCACAGTTAACACCGGGGAGCTGTTTTTT. With all but the CDR3 taken from the reference TRBV18 and TRBJ2-2 genes, the full variable domain is: NAGVMQNPRHLVRRRGQEARLRCSPMKGHSHVYWYRQLPEEGLKFMVYLQKENIIDESGMPKERFSAEFPKEGPSILRIQQVVRGDSAAYFCASSPLTVNTGELFFGEGSRLTVL.